The sequence of this T cell receptor beta chain was determined in a study of regulatory T cells in long-lasting Graves disease. Arm-PCR of CDR3 regions and iRepertoire HTBI primers were used to build TCR beta libraries. Original methodology: The samples yielded roughly 64 TRBV and some 15 TRBJ segments. TCRdb independently ran MiXCR on the multiplex PCR reads; one entry per CDR3 protein. TCRdb, not the authors, supplied the V and J calls. This table holds approximately 360,000 distinct CDR3 sequences, 12% found once. This clonotype has only a few counts. Sample time point: newly diagnosed GD, antithyroid drugs for less than 3 months. The authors made the TCR library using RNA they extracted from PBMCs. Per American Thyroid Association guidelines, Graves' disease was diagnosed. The same specimen was also included in a second study, on T cells in Graves' hyperthyroidism and ophthalmopathy. From that second work: The model predicted ophthalmopathy a median approximately 6 months before onset.

The material was peripheral blood mononuclear cells (PBMCs), obtained at new diagnosis, from a patient treated with antithyroid drugs. The sequence was obtained from a woman between 18 and 29 years old with Graves disease.

Here the CDR3 DNA reads TGTGCCAGCAAAGTTCGGCGCGATTCACCCCTCCACTTT. Its translation: CASKVRRDSPLHF. The V and J genes are TRBV28 and TRBJ1-6; D is undetermined. V was shortened by 7 bases and J by 8 bases, with 12 bases between the two germline ends. Germline V gene lookup returns CDR1 MDHEN and CDR2 SYDVKM. The CDR3 contains 13 residues.